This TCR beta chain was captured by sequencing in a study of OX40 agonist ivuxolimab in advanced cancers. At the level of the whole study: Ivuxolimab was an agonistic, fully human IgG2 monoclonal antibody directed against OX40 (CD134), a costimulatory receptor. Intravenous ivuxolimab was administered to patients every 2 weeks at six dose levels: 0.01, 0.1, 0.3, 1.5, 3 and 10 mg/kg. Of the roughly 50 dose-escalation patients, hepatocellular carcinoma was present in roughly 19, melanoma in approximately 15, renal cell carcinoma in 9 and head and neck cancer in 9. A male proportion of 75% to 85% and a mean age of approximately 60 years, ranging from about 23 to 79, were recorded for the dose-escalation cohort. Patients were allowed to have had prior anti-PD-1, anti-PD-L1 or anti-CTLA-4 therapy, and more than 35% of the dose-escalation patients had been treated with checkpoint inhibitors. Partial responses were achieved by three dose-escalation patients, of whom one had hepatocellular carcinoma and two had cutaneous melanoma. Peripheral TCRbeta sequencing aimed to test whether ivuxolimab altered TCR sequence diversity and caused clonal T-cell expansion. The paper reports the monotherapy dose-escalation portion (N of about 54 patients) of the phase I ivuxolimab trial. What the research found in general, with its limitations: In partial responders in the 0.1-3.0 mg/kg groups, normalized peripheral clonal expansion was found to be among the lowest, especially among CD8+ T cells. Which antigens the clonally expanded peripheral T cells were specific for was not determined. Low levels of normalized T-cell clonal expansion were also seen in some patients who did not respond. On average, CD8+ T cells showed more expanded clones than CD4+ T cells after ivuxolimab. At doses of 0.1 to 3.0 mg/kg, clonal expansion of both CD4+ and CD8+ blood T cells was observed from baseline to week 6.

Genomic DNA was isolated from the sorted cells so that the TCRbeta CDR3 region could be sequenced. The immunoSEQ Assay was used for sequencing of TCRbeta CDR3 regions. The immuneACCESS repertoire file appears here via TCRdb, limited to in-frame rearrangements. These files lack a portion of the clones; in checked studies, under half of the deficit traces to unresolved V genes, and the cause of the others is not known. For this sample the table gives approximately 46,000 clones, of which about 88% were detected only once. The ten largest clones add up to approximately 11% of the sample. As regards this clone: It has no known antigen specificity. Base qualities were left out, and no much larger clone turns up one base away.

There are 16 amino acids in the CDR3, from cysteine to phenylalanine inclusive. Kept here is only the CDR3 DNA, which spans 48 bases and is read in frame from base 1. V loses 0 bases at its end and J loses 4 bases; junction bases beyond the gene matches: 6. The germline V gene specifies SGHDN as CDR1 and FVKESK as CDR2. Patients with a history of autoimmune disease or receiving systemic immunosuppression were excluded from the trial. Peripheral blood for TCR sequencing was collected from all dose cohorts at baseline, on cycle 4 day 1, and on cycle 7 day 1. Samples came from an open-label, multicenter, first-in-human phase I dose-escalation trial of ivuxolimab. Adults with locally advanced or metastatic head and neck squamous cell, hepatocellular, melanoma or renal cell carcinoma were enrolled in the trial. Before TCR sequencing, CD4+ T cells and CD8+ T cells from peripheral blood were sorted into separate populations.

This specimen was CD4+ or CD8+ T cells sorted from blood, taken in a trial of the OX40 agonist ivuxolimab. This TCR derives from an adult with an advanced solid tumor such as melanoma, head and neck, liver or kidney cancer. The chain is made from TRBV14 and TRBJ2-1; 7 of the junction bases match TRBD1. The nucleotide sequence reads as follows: TGTGCCAGCAGCCAAGATCGGGACAGAGCTTACAATGAGCAGTTCTTC. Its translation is CASSQDRDRAYNEQFF.